This paragraph covers one T cell receptor (beta chain) sequence. The antigen remains unidentified. This entry comes from a study of CD8+ T cells in alopecia areata. Documented treatment: oral pan-JAK inhibitor, 5-10 mg twice daily. Sorting of PBMCs yielded the CD4+ and CD8+ T cells. Points from the study as a whole: Although TCR sharing was seen in mice, sharing across patients was less clear, possibly for HLA-related reasons. A single nonresponder leaves the baseline CD8+ expansion link to response uncertain.

The V and J ends lost 9 bases and 4 bases, in that order; junction bases with no gene match: 19. The CDR3 extends over 17 amino acids. The germline V gene has CDR1 SGHRS and CDR2 YFSETQ. After isolation, RNA underwent reverse transcription to generate cDNA as the sequencing template. Generated by immunoSEQ multiplex PCR, the TCRdb table keeps only in-frame clones and is missing some. The profile shows 170,000 or so clones, about 60% of them singletons. The chain uses TRBV5-1 and TRBJ2-3; 8 bases fit TRBD1. This specimen consisted of CD8+ T cells sorted from blood, obtained at week 24, from a patient treated with tofacitinib. This sequence originates from a human donor with alopecia areata. The CDR3 is CATQSGPDRAGSDTQYF. Here the CDR3 DNA reads TGCGCCACCCAAAGTGGGCCGGACAGGGCAGGATCAGATACGCAGTATTTT. The full variable domain, its missing parts supplied by reference TRBV5-1 and TRBJ2-3, is KAGVTQTPRYLIKTRGQQVTLSCSPISGHRSVSWYQQTPGQGLQFLFEYFSETQRNKGNFPGRFSGRQFSNSRSEMNVSTLELGDSALYLCATQSGPDRAGSDTQYFGPGTRLTVL.